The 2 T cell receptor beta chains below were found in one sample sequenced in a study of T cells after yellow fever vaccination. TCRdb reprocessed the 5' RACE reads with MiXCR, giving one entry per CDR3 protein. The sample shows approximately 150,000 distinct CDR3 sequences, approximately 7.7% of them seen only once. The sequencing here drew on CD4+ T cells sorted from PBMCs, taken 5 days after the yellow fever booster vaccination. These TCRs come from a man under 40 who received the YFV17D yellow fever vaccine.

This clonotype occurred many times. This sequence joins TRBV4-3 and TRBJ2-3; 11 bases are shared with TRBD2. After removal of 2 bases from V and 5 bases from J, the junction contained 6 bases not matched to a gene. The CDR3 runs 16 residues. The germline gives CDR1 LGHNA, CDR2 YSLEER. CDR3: CASSQQTSGIGDTQYF. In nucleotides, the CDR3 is TGCGCCAGCAGCCAACAGACTAGCGGGATTGGAGATACGCAGTATTTT.

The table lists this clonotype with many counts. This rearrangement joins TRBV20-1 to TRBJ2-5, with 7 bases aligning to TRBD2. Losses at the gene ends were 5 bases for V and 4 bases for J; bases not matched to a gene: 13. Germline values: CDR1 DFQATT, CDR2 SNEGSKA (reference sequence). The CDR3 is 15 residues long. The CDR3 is CSALVSAGDLETQYF. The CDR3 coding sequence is TGCAGTGCTCTTGTCTCGGCGGGAGATCTAGAGACCCAGTACTTC.